This T cell receptor (beta chain) was retrieved from a study of regulatory T cells in long-lasting Graves disease. Study as a whole: Over 5 years on antithyroid drugs plus positive TSH receptor antibodies marked Graves' disease as persistent. Whole-study results and caveats: Relative to newly diagnosed Graves' patients, persistent ones had lower TCR diversity.

V shed 4 bases and J shed 4 bases, with 5 bases lying between them. In germline, CDR1 is SEHNR, CDR2 FQNEAQ (reference sequence). There are 12 residues in the CDR3. As for time point: persistent/refractory GD, antithyroid drugs over 5 years with positive TRAb. Making the TCR library involved RNA that had been extracted from PBMCs. This clonotype was seen a handful of times. Its antigen is not known. Arm-PCR of CDR3 regions and iRepertoire HTBI primers were the basis on which TCR beta libraries were built. Each CDR3 protein gets one entry after TCRdb re-called the multiplex PCR reads with MiXCR. The sample has approximately 470,000 distinct CDR3 sequences; around 20% are singletons.

This chain connects TRBV7-9 to TRBJ1-5; unclear D gene. The input for sequencing was peripheral blood mononuclear cells (PBMCs), taken when the disease was refractory, from a patient treated with antithyroid drugs. The sequence was obtained from a female donor with Graves disease. The CDR3 nucleotides are TGTGCCAGCAGCTGGTTAAATCAGCCCCAGCATTTT. It yields the protein CASSWLNQPQHF.